This T cell receptor (beta chain) was observed in a study of blood T cell repertoires in COVID-19 (dated by TCRdb to 2020 to 2021). About the full investigation: Samples covering the acute and convalescent phases of COVID-19 were provided by collaborators in the United States, Italy and Spain. The prospective study material was composed of cDNA or gDNA derived from T cells, B-cell-depleted T cells, or PBMCs. Subjects who had been exposed to COVID-19, were actively infected with it, or had recovered from it provided the deeply sampled blood TCRbeta repertoires that made up the dataset. The repertoires were made available in a free public database intended to serve as a resource for research on the immune response to SARS-CoV-2. Samples came from the ongoing ImmuneRACE study (first 160 participants) plus 1,254 subjects from 6 global collaborators. Sample metadata almost always included a de-identified subject ID, COVID-19 status, age in years and sex. Where available, HLA class I and class II types were taken from metadata supplied by the sample provider and were not determined by assay-based typing.

Results and caveats for the whole study, not just this receptor: How much clinical and demographic metadata was included differed by source and by participant, and the metadata was provided uncurated.

Whole blood was collected in K2EDTA tubes by collaborating institutions according to the institutions' own protocols. Collaborator samples were shipped for TCRbeta analysis as frozen whole blood, isolated PBMCs, or DNA extracted from either sample type. This clone was seen more than once but under ten times. Its antigen is not yet known. Base qualities were left out, and no much larger clone turns up one base away. TCRbeta CDR3 regions were amplified from genomic DNA by means of the immunoSEQ Assay, a bias-controlled multiplex PCR. The study's processing was this. The number of nucleated cells in each sample was estimated from the amplification of reference gene primers within the assay. To quantify the absolute abundance of each unique TCRbeta CDR3 rearrangement, sequence reads were collapsed and filtered. For each sample, productive Simpson clonality was calculated by taking the square root of Simpson's diversity index across productive rearrangements. TCRdb re-hosts the immuneACCESS table, in-frame sequences only. Its copies lack some clones; in the studies checked, an unresolved V gene accounts for under half of them, and the cause for the rest is not known. That table gives V, J and clone size, and the DNA gave D and trimming. The sample records 130,000 or so clones, 80% to 90% of which are singletons. The ten largest clones capture less than 2% of the sample.

V sheds 4 bases and J sheds 0 bases, leaving 11 bases between their ends. Sequences LGHDT (CDR1) and YNNKEL (CDR2) are obtained from the germline V gene (reference sequence). The CDR3 sequence holds 15 residues, the cysteine and phenylalanine included. The entry retains the CDR3 DNA only, 45 bases that are in frame from base 1. The TCR sequence derives from a woman aged 60 to 75 with acute or convalescent COVID-19. The rearranged chain carries TRBV3-1 (or the pseudogene TRBV3-2) and TRBJ2-3; the D gene lacks a confident call. Material: peripheral blood. The bases are TGTGCCAGCAGCCCGTTCCGCACTAGCACAGATACGCAGTATTTT. This translates into CASSPFRTSTDTQYF.